The rows below give T cell receptor beta chains drawn from one sample of a study of OX40 agonist ivuxolimab in advanced cancers. Clones were sequenced by immunoSEQ multiplex PCR, and TCRdb holds only the in-frame ones, with some missing. The top ten hold roughly 4% of the sample, which has 30,000 to 45,000 clones, around 89% seen once. The source was CD4+ or CD8+ T cells sorted from blood, collected in a trial of the OX40 agonist ivuxolimab. Receptors originate from an adult with an advanced solid tumor such as melanoma, head and neck, liver or kidney cancer. The CDR3 runs from the conserved cysteine through the conserved F or W. Fields, in order: clone size, V gene, D gene, J gene, CDR3 DNA, CDR3 protein. D genes are given only for firm matches. Some rows mark clone size as missing; the rest say once, few, many or name a class of expanded clone.

NA	TRBV19	TRBD2	TRBJ2-5	TGTGCCAGTAGTACACCGGGACTAGCGGGAAGAAAAGAGACCCAGTACTTC	CASSTPGLAGRKETQYF
NA	TRBV18	NA	TRBJ2-7	TGTGCCAGCTCACCATTGACCCGACAGGTGTACTCCTACGAGCAGTACTTC	CASSPLTRQVYSYEQYF
NA	TRBV28	NA	TRBJ2-7	TGTGCCAGCAGTTTTTTGGGGGACCGATACGAGCAGTACTTC	CASSFLGDRYEQYF
NA	TRBV10-3	NA	TRBJ2-7	TGTGCCATCAGTGAAGTGGGCAGGGAACACGACGAGCAGTACTTC	CAISEVGREHDEQYF
NA	TRBV27	TRBD2	TRBJ2-3	TGTGCCAGCAGTTCCCCGGGGCTAGCGGGAACCACAGATACGCAGTATTTT	CASSSPGLAGTTDTQYF
NA	TRBV18	NA	TRBJ2-2	TGTGCCAGCTCACCACGGCGGGGTAACACCGGGGAGCTGTTTTTT	CASSPRRGNTGELFF
few	TRBV7-9	NA	TRBJ2-5	TGTGCCAGCAGCCGGAGAAACGCTGGGCGAGAGACCCAGTACTTC	CASSRRNAGRETQYF
NA	TRBV7-9	TRBD2	TRBJ2-3	TGTGCCAGCAGCTCCCGACTAGCGGCCACAGATACGCAGTATTTT	CASSSRLAATDTQYF
NA	TRBV6-1	NA	TRBJ2-7	TGTGCCAGCAGTGAACTTCGGTACGAGCAGTACTTC	CASSELRYEQYF
NA	TRBV5-1	TRBD1	TRBJ1-2	TGCGCCAGCAGCCTACGGACAGGGGCAGTCTCGGTTAATGGCTACACCTTC	CASSLRTGAVSVNGYTF
once	TRBV5-1	NA	TRBJ2-5	TGCGCCAGCAGCCCAAGGTCGGGGGTCCAAGAGACCCAGTACTTC	CASSPRSGVQETQYF
NA	TRBV7-7	TRBD2	TRBJ2-5	TGTGCTAGCAGCTTAGCGGGACTAGCAGCTAAAGAGACCCAGTACTTC	CASSLAGLAAKETQYF
NA	TRBV4-1	TRBD1	TRBJ2-2	TGCGCCAGCAGCCAGGGGGACAGGGACAGCACCGGGGAGCTGTTTTTT	CASSQGDRDSTGELFF
NA	TRBV9	TRBD1	TRBJ1-2	TGTGCCAGCAGCGAACAGGGGGCTCCTTACTATGGCTACACCTTC	CASSEQGAPYYGYTF
NA	TRBV11-3	NA	TRBJ2-2	TGTGCCAGCAGCTTAGATGGGAACGGCTACACCGGGGAGCTGTTTTTT	CASSLDGNGYTGELFF
NA	TRBV23-1	NA	TRBJ1-1	TGCGCCAGCCTGACTTACTCCCCCTTGACTTTGGAAGCTTTCTTT	CASLTYSPLTLEAFF
NA	TRBV11-2	NA	TRBJ2-7	TGTGCCAGCAGCTTAGCGGGGTTCGAGCAGTACTTC	CASSLAGFEQYF
NA	TRBV28	NA	TRBJ2-7	TGTGCCAGCAGTTTGGACAGACTCGGAAACGAGCAGTACTTC	CASSLDRLGNEQYF
once	TRBV11-2	TRBD2	TRBJ2-7	TGTGCCAGCAGCCCGCGGGAGGACTCCTACGAGCAGTACTTC	CASSPREDSYEQYF
NA	TRBV30	TRBD1	TRBJ1-4	TGTGCCTGGGGGACAGGGGGTGAAAAACTGTTTTTT	CAWGTGGEKLFF